These 12 T cell receptor beta chains share one sample of origin, sequenced in a study of T cell clonotyping in hematopoietic cell transplantation. Some clones are missing from TCRdb's copy, which holds only in-frame ones; the method was immunoSEQ multiplex PCR. The sample contains over 9,500 clones, around 90% of which appear only once. Sequenced material: peripheral blood mononuclear cells. These receptors all stem from a woman aged 45-60 years in good health. Some clones in this sample may be carry-over from other donors' samples.

The V and J genes are TRBV4-2 and TRBJ1-6; 9 positions agree with TRBD1. Trimming cost V 0 bases and J 6 bases; bases outside gene matches: 3. The CDR3 has 16 amino acids. CDR1 and CDR2 (germline): LGHNA, YNFKEQ. CDR3 protein: CASSQDEGQGNSPLHF. In DNA, the CDR3 is TGTGCCAGCAGCCAAGATGAGGGACAGGGTAATTCACCCCTCCACTTT.

The CDR3 loop is CSDGQGDYGYTF. The CDR3 DNA is TGCAGCGACGGCCAGGGGGACTATGGCTACACCTTC. V gene TRBV29-1 combines with J gene TRBJ1-2; 7 nucleotides align to TRBD1. Germline-derived CDR1 and CDR2 are SQVTM and ANQGSEA. The CDR3 contains 12 residues. Trimming took 7 bases from V and 3 from J; bases not matched to a gene: 5.

This chain joins TRBV7-2 and TRBJ1-6; TRBD1 might be the D (6 bases). Per germline, CDR1 SGHTA and CDR2 FQGNSA. Trimming removed 5 bases from V and 6 bases from J, with 17 bases in between. The CDR3 extends over 16 amino acids. The CDR3 nucleotides are TGTGCCAGCAGCCGGGACAACATCATCGTTAATTCACCCCTCCACTTT. Its protein is CASSRDNIIVNSPLHF.

Written as DNA, the CDR3 is TGTGCCATCAGTGAGCGGAATGGGGCAGATACGCAGTATTTT. Translating it yields CAISERNGADTQYF. V and J are TRBV10-3 and TRBJ2-3, with unresolved D. The germline CDR1 and CDR2 sequences are ENHRY and SYGVKD. V was cut by 2 bases and J by 4 bases, with 10 bases left in between. This CDR3 contains 14 residues.

This CDR3 is CASSGGGSIGKATEAFF. The CDR3 DNA follows: TGTGCCAGCAGCGGAGGGGGCAGTATCGGTAAGGCGACTGAAGCTTTCTTT. V and J are TRBV5-4 and TRBJ1-1, with 7 bases lining up with TRBD1. This CDR3 contains 17 residues. Trimming at V came to 4 bases and at J to 5 bases, leaving 17 bases not matched to a gene. CDR1 and CDR2 (germline): SGHNT, YYREEE (reference sequence).

The chain has TRBV6-1 and TRBJ1-5; 9 bases line up with TRBD1. Germline V gives CDR1 MNHNS, CDR2 SASEGT. Losses at the gene ends were 3 bases for V and 7 bases for J; bases not matched to a gene: 1. The CDR3 extends over 13 amino acids. The CDR3 loop is CASSETGGQPQHF. The CDR3 DNA sequence: TGTGCCAGCAGTGAGACAGGGGGACAGCCCCAGCATTTT.

This clone was seen more than once but under ten times. The chain employs TRBV11-2 and TRBJ1-1, with TRBD1 as a possible D gene (5 bases). Between the trimmed V and J ends, which lost 0 bases and 4 bases, there was a span of 12 bases. This CDR3 is 15 amino acids long. Germline CDR1 is SGHAT and CDR2 is FQNNGV. CDR3 residues: CASSLESGPTTEAFF. In nucleotides, the CDR3 is TGTGCCAGCAGCTTAGAGTCAGGGCCGACCACTGAAGCTTTCTTT. Full variable domain (outside the CDR3, taken from reference TRBV11-2 and TRBJ1-1): EAGVAQSPRYKIIEKRQSVAFWCNPISGHATLYWYQQILGQGPKLLIQFQNNGVVDDSQLPKDRFSAERLKGVDSTLKIQPAKLEDSAVYLCASSLESGPTTEAFFGQGTRLTVV.

The rearrangement joins TRBV2 to TRBJ1-2; 8 nucleotides line up with TRBD1. The CDR3 is 14 residues long. Per germline, CDR1 SNHLY and CDR2 FYNNEI. Germline trimming cut 6 bases from V and 5 bases from J; bases unmatched to any gene: 8. DNA of the CDR3: TGTGCCAGCAGGGACAGGGAAGGGTGGTATGGCTACACCTTC. The encoded protein is CASRDREGWYGYTF. Variable domain in full (rest from reference TRBV2 and TRBJ1-2): EPEVTQTPSHQVTQMGQEVILRCVPISNHLYFYWYRQILGQKVEFLVSFYNNEISEKSEIFDDQFSVERPDGSNFTLKIRSTKLEDSAMYFCASRDREGWYGYTFGSGTRLTVV.

This chain connects TRBV7-8 to TRBJ1-2; TRBD1 aligns across 9 bases. The V gene's germline CDR1 is SGHVS and CDR2 FQNEAQ. The CDR3 has 15 amino acids. The junction had 7 bases not matched to a gene; V was cut back by 5 bases and J by 3 bases. In DNA form, the CDR3 reads TGTGCCAGCAGCCCGACAGGGGGGCTTGACTATGGCTACACCTTC. Translation: CASSPTGGLDYGYTF.

The chain links TRBV30 to TRBJ2-1; 8 nucleotides align to TRBD2. The length of the CDR3 is 13 residues. The V segment lost 4 bases and the J segment 4 bases; nucleotides outside the gene matches: 3. In germline, CDR1 is GTSNPN, CDR2 SVGIG (reference sequence). The CDR3 DNA follows: TGTGCCTGGAACGGGGGGGCTTACAATGAGCAGTTCTTC. This translates into CAWNGGAYNEQFF. Together with reference TRBV30 and TRBJ2-1, the CDR3 gives the full variable domain: SQTIHQWPATLVQPVGSPLSLECTVEGTSNPNLYWYRQAAGRGLQLLFYSVGIGQISSEVPQNLSASRPQDRQFILSSKKLLLSDSGFYLCAWNGGAYNEQFFGPGTRLTVL.

This sequence joins TRBV5-6 and TRBJ1-2; D might be TRBD1 (5 bases). CDR3 length: 13 amino acids. Trimming stripped 1 base from V and 6 bases from J, with 10 bases between. The germline gives CDR1 SGHDT, CDR2 YYEEEE. This chain's CDR3 is CASSLRQMDGYTF. CDR3 nucleotides: TGTGCCAGCAGCTTGAGACAGATGGATGGCTACACCTTC.

This clone occurred a few times. This chain joins TRBV13 and TRBJ2-1; TRBD2 might be the D (5 bases). Looked up from germline, CDR1 is PRHDT and CDR2 is FYEKMQ (reference sequence). There are 16 residues in the CDR3. V was shortened by 2 bases and J by 1 base, with 12 bases between the two germline ends. DNA of the CDR3: TGTGCCAGCAGCTTACTATTACGGGGATCCTACAATGAGCAGTTCTTC. Translation gives CASSLLLRGSYNEQFF.